This T cell receptor beta chain was recovered during a study of cytomegalovirus exposure and HLA in healthy donors. Notes on the study in general: Specificity of a few CMV-associated chains for CMV antigens was verified in vitro.

V trimming: 7 bases; J trimming: 8 bases; junction bases outside the gene matches: 21. Per the germline V gene, CDR1 is LNHDA and CDR2 is SQIVND (reference sequence). This CDR3 has 19 residues. To note about this clone: The antigen is undetermined.

The PCR contained 60 Vbeta and 13 Jbeta primers. Clones were sequenced by immunoSEQ multiplex PCR, and TCRdb holds only the in-frame ones, with some missing. The table lists about 82,000 clones, approximately 90% of them singletons. This clonotype was sampled from a young man in good health and CMV-seronegative. The specimen sequenced was PBMCs. The rearrangement uses TRBV19 and TRBJ2-1, with TRBD2 matching over 12 bases. The CDR3 region is CASIPDRGKLAGGLDEQFF. The CDR3 nucleotides are TGTGCCAGTATCCCCGACAGGGGGAAACTAGCGGGAGGTTTAGATGAGCAGTTCTTC.